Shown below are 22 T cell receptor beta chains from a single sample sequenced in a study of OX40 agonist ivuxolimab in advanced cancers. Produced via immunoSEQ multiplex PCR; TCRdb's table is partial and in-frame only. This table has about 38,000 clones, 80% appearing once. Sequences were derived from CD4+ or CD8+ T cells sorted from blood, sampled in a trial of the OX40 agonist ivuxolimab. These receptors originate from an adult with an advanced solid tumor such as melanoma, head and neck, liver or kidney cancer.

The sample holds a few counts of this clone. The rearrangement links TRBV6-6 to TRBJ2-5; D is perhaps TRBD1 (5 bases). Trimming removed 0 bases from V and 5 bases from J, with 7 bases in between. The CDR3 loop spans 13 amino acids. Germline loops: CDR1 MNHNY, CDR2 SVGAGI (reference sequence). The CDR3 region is CASSYSPGETQYF. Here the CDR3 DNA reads TGTGCCAGCAGTTACTCCCCAGGGGAGACCCAGTACTTC.

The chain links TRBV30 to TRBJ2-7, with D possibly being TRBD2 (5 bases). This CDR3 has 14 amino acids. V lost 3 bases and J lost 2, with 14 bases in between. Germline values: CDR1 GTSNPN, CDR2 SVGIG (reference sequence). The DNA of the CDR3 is TGTGCCTGGAGCACGGTTGAGGGAACCTACGAGCAGTACTTC. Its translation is CAWSTVEGTYEQYF.

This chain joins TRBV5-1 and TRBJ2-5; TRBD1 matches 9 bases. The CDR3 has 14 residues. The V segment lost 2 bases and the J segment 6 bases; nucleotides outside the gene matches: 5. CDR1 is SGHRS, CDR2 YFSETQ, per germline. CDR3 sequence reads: CASSFETGGKTQYF. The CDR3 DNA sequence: TGCGCCAGCAGCTTTGAGACAGGGGGTAAGACCCAGTACTTC. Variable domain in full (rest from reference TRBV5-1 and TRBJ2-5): KAGVTQTPRYLIKTRGQQVTLSCSPISGHRSVSWYQQTPGQGLQFLFEYFSETQRNKGNFPGRFSGRQFSNSRSEMNVSTLELGDSALYLCASSFETGGKTQYFGPGTRLLVL.

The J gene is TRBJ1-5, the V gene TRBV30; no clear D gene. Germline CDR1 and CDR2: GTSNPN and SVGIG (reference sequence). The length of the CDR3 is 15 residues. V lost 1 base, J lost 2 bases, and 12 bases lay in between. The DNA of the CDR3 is TGTGCCTGGAGTGCTGTAGGGTCGGGCAATCAGCCCCAGCATTTT. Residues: CAWSAVGSGNQPQHF.

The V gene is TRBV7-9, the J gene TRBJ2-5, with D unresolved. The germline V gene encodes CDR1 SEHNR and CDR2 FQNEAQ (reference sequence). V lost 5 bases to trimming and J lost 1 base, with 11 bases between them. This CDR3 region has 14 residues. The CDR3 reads CASSESRFQETQYF. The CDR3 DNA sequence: TGTGCCAGCAGCGAGTCAAGATTCCAAGAGACCCAGTACTTC. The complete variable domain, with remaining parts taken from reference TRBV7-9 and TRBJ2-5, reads DTGVSQNPRHKITKRGQNVTFRCDPISEHNRLYWYRQTLGQGPEFLTYFQNEAQLEKSRLLSDRFSAERPKGSFSTLEIQRTEQGDSAMYLCASSESRFQETQYFGPGTRLLVL.

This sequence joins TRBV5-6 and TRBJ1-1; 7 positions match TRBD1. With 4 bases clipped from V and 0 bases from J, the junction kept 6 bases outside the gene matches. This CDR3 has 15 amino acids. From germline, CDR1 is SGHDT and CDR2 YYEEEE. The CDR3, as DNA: TGTGCCAGCAGCGGCCCCGGGACAGTGAACACTGAAGCTTTCTTT. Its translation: CASSGPGTVNTEAFF.

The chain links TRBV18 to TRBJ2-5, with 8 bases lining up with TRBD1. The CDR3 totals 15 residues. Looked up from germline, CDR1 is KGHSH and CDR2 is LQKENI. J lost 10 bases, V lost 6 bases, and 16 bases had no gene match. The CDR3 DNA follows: TGTGCCAGCTCTCCGCGGGACAGGAACGCACCGGACCAGTACTTC. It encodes CASSPRDRNAPDQYF.

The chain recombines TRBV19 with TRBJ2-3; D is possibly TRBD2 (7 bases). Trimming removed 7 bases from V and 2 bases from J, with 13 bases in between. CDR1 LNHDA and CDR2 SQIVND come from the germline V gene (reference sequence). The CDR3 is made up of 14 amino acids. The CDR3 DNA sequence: TGTGCCAGTATGGGGGGGCGGAACACAGATACGCAGTATTTT. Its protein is CASMGGRNTDTQYF.

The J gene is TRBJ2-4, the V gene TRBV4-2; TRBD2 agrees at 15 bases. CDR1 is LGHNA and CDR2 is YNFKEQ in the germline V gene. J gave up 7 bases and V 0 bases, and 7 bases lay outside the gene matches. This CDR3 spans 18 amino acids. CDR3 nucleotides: TGTGCCAGCAGCCAAGATGGGACTAGCGGGGGGCCGAGGAACATTCAGTACTTC. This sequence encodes CASSQDGTSGGPRNIQYF.

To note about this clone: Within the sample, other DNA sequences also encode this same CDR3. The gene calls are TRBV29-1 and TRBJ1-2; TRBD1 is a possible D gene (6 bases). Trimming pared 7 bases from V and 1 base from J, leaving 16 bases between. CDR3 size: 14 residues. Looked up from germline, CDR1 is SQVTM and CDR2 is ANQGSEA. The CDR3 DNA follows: TGCAGCGCCGCGGGGGGGGCGAGTAACTATGGCTACACCTTC. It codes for CSAAGGASNYGYTF.

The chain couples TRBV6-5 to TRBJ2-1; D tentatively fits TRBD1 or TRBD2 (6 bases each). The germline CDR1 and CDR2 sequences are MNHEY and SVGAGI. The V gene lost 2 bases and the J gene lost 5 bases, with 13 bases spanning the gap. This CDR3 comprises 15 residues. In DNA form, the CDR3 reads TGTGCCAGCAGTTACCCTACGGGGGCGAACAATGAGCAGTTCTTC. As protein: CASSYPTGANNEQFF.

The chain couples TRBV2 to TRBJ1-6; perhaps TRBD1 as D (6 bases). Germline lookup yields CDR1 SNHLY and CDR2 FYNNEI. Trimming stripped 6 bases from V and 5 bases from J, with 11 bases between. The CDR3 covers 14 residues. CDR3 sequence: CASSLGQDNSPLHF. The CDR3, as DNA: TGTGCCAGCAGCTTGGGACAAGATAATTCACCCCTCCACTTT.

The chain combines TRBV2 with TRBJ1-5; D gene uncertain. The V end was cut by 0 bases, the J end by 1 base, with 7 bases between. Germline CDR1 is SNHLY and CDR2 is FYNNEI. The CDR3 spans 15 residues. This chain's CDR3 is CASSEAARSNQPQHF. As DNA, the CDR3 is TGTGCCAGCAGTGAAGCTGCACGAAGCAATCAGCCCCAGCATTTT.

The CDR3 loop reads CSVYRAGEKLFF. CDR3 coding DNA: TGCAGCGTTTACCGGGCCGGGGAAAAACTGTTTTTT. The chain carries TRBV29-1 and TRBJ1-4; D is unresolved. Trimming shortened V by 5 bases and J by 8 bases, and 12 bases separated the two germline ends. The length of the CDR3 is 12 residues. Germline V gene data show CDR1 as SQVTM and CDR2 as ANQGSEA. The variable domain in full, with the rest retrieved from reference TRBV29-1 and TRBJ1-4, is SAVISQKPSRDICQRGTSLTIQCQVDSQVTMMFWYRQQPGQSLTLIATANQGSEATYESGFVIDKFPISRPNLTFSTLTVSNMSPEDSSIYLCSVYRAGEKLFFGSGTQLSVL.

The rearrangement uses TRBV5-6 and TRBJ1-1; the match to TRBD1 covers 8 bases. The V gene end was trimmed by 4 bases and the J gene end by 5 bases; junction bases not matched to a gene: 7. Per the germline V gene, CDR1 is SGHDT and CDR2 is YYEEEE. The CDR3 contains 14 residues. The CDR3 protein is CASSTQDRVTEAFF. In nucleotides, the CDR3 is TGTGCCAGCAGCACCCAGGACAGGGTGACTGAAGCTTTCTTT. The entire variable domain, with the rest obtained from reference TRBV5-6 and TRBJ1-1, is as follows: DAGVTQSPTHLIKTRGQQVTLRCSPKSGHDTVSWYQQALGQGPQFIFQYYEEEERQRGNFPDRFSGHQFPNYSSELNVNALLLGDSALYLCASSTQDRVTEAFFGQGTRLTVV.

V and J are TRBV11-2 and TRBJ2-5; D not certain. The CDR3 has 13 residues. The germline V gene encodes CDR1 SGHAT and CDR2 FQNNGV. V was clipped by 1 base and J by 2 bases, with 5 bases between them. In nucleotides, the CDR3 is TGTGCCAGCAGCTTAGCCAGACAAGAGACCCAGTACTTC. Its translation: CASSLARQETQYF.

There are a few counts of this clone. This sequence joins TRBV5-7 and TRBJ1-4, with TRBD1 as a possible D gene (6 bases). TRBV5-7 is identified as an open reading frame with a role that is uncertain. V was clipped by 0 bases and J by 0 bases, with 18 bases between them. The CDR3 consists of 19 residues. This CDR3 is CASSLVNEGEEATNEKLFF. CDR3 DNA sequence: TGTGCCAGCAGCTTGGTCAACGAGGGGGAGGAGGCAACTAATGAAAAACTGTTTTTT.

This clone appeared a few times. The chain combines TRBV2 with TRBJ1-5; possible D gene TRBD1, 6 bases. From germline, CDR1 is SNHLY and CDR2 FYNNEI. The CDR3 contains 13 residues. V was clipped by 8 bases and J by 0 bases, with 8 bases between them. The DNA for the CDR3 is TGTGCCAGCGGGGGGCTTAGCAATCAGCCCCAGCATTTT. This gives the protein CASGGLSNQPQHF.

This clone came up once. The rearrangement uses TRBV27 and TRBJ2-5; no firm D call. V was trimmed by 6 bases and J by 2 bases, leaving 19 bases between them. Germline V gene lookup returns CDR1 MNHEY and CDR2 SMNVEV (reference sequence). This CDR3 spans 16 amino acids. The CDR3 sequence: CASSLLGAGQQETQYF. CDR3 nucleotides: TGTGCCAGCAGCCTACTTGGTGCAGGCCAACAAGAGACCCAGTACTTC.

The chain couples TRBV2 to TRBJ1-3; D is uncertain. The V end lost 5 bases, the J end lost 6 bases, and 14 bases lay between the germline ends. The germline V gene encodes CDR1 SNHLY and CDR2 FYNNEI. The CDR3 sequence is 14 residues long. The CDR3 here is CASSKGRGENTIYF. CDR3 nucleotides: TGTGCCAGCAGTAAAGGACGTGGGGAAAACACCATATATTTT.

CDR3 bases: TGTGCCAGCAGCCATAGCGGTAGCTCCTACAATGAGCAGTTCTTC. It yields the protein CASSHSGSSYNEQFF. The rearrangement joins TRBV4-2 to TRBJ2-1; D is possibly TRBD2 (6 bases). Germline lookup yields CDR1 LGHNA and CDR2 YNFKEQ. Deletions cut 3 bases from V and 0 bases from J, with 9 bases between. This CDR3 is built from 15 residues.

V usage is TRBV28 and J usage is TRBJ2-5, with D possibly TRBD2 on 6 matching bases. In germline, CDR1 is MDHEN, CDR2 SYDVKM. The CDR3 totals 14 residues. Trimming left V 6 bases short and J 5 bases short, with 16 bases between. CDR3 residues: CASSVPTEGETQYF. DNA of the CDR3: TGTGCCAGCAGCGTCCCGACGGAGGGGGAGACCCAGTACTTC.